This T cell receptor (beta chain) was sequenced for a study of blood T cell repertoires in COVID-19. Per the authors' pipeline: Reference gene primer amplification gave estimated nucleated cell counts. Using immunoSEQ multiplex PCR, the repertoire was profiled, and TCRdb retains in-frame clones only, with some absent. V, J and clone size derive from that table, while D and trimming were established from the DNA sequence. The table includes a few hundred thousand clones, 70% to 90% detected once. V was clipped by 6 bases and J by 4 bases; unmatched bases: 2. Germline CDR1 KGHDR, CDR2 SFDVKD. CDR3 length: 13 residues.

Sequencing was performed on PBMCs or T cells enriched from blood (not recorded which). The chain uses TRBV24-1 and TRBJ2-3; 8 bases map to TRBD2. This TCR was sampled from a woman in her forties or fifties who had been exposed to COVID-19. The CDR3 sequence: CATSRTSPDTQYF. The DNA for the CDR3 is TGTGCCACCAGTCGGACTAGCCCAGATACGCAGTATTTT.